One TCR beta chain is described in this entry. The antigen remains unidentified. TCRdb called the reads again in MiXCR, with one record for every CDR3 protein. The repertoire includes some 500,000 distinct CDR3 sequences, roughly a third of them detected once, and about a sixth sits in the top ten. This record belongs to a study of T cell repertoires in cytomegalovirus infection. Study-wide results and caveats: HLA-C-restricted CMV-specific TCR beta clonotypes prevailed in the ex vivo response.

The clonotype originates from a human donor in good health (CMV status not recorded). Some clones in this sample may be carry-over from other donors' samples. The sample in question was cultured PBMCs, obtained from culture after CMV antigen stimulation.

The CDR3 sequence is CASSYSSHPSTDTQYF. DNA of the CDR3: TGTGCCAGCAGTTACTCCTCCCATCCCTCCACAGATACGCAGTATTTT. The chain links TRBV6-5 to TRBJ2-3, with D hard to call. CDR1 MNHEY and CDR2 SVGAGI come from the germline V gene. Trimming removed 0 bases at V and 2 bases at J, with 12 bases between. This CDR3 is built from 16 residues.